The present T cell receptor beta chain was sequenced within a study of cytomegalovirus exposure and HLA in healthy donors (dated by TCRdb to 2016 to 2017). With respect to the entire study: According to an earlier analysis of 450 to 650 of the donors, roughly 180 million T cells yielded some 120 million unique TCR beta sequences and 250 to 350 Gb of sequence data. Several DR-DQ haplotypes were handled as single units for association and clustering because linkage in the cohort was strong. Typing coverage varied by locus: roughly 629-640 donors for A, B, C, DRB1 and DQB1; around 560 for DQA1; more than 600 for DPA1; roughly 450 for DPB1. Donor age, sex, ethnicity and CMV serostatus were compiled alongside the repertoire data. The study was designed to test whether signatures of past pathogen exposure could be identified by cataloging public T cell receptors. To predict cytomegalovirus infection status, the study combined high-throughput TCR immunosequencing, statistical association of individual TCRs with disease status, and machine learning. HLA typing included class I and class II loci at four-digit resolution. Along with the approximately 650-subject first cohort, a separate validation cohort of over a hundred different subjects was used. An earlier analysis of 500 to 750 of the donors applied high-throughput TCR beta sequencing to assess whether each TCR beta V gene segment acted as functional or pseudogenic. A later genetic analysis took genome-wide SNP genotypes for about three fifths of the roughly 670 donors and used that subset as a discovery cohort. A later analysis re-analyzed previously published TCR beta repertoires from 600 to 850 donors and added high-resolution HLA genotyping to study TCR occurrence patterns. Among the roughly 400 genotyped donors, roughly 80% belonged to the genetic ancestry cluster associated with self-reported Caucasian donors. Among 398 genotyped donors of the cohort, an average of approximately 240,000 unique TCR beta nucleotide sequences were sequenced per donor, about a sixth of them non-productive. An early release covering 500 to 750 HLA-typed donors comprised 250 to 350 gigabases of sequencing data and tens of millions of unique TCR sequences. Every discovery cohort repertoire had been produced on one sequencing platform. Rather than drawing on any new phenotypic data, the later analysis identified candidate immune exposures from TCR beta sequences and the way those sequences occurred across donors. The study used immunosequencing to profile the T cell repertoires of about 670 subjects and linked those repertoires to cytomegalovirus serostatus. Here is what the overall study found, with its caveats: A cluster of highly shared sequence variants was judged likely to represent a technical artifact of the sequencing pipeline. Because counts were too low, under 20 rarely observed V segments, including chromosome 9 orphons, were left out of the earlier analysis of roughly 600 of the donors. In a later genetic analysis, a missense DCLRE1C variant was associated with V-gene and J-gene trimming of TCR beta chains, and the association was replicated in an independent cohort. A further reported finding was that TCR beta sequences accurately predicted the HLA-A and HLA-B alleles for most subjects in the first cohort. A few of the identified cytomegalovirus-associated TCR beta chains were confirmed in vitro to be specific for cytomegalovirus antigens. A later analysis found that HLA-associated TCR beta chains were more clonally expanded and had lower generation probabilities than equally common non-associated chains. In a later analysis, around 17,000 TCR beta sequences were associated with specific HLA alleles at a false discovery rate of 0.05. Compared with the 666-donor mean, donors in an Asian-associated ancestry cluster had fewer N-insertions in productive TCRs, according to a later genetic analysis. A later analysis found that most CMV-associated TCR beta chains appeared HLA-restricted, with HLA associations seemingly driven largely by CMV exposure. The classifier was reported to diagnose cytomegalovirus status with high specificity and sensitivity in both the original cohort and the validation cohort. In this cohort, only TCR beta chains were sequenced, and detectable features were limited by the absence of alpha or paired-chain data. The 87-base-pair reads could not distinguish some IMGT-functional V segments, including TRBV6-2 and TRBV6-3, so those segments were excluded. Most TCR sequences were seen in very few donors, while some public TCRs were found in many individuals. Strong co-occurrence of HLA alleles, especially DR and DQ, made assigning TCR associations to individual alleles difficult. It was suggested by the authors that the approach could potentially be generalized to other disease states and immunological phenotypes. Broadly in line with IMGT annotations, most TCR beta V segments showed up in productive rearrangements about 87% or about 30% of the time in an earlier analysis of 587 of the donors. A later analysis found that TCR association rates varied across HLA loci, with DRB1 alleles showing the most associated TCRs and HLA-C alleles the fewest. In the study, approximately 160 TCR beta chains were listed as associated with cytomegalovirus. Because HLA typing was unavailable for some donors at each locus, only the typed subset was used in association tests. The only immune exposure information available for the cohort was CMV serostatus. Several of the top co-occurrence clusters appeared to be linked to parvovirus B19, influenza, CMV and Epstein-Barr virus, according to a later analysis. Roughly uniform sequencing depth across donors was assumed in presence/absence analyses, although this assumption may not hold. Linkage disequilibrium might explain the correlated functional status among segregating V segments, but an unknown experimental factor could not be excluded.

With respect to this clone: The antigen this receptor binds is unknown. No qualities accompany the bases; no much larger clone lies one base away.

The cohort was made up of hundreds of healthy bone marrow donors. At the time of sampling, every cohort member was nominally healthy, though immune exposures that went unrecorded were likely present. The donor was CMV seronegative and was included in the group of around 320 seronegative cohort members. Every donor gave a peripheral blood sample, and the peripheral blood mononuclear cells from that sample were used for TCR beta sequencing. Genomic DNA extraction from the blood cell samples was performed with the Qiagen DNeasy Blood Extraction Kit. V ends up 8 bases short and J 9 bases short, with an unmatched junction base count of 7. Sequences MDHEN (CDR1) and SYDVKM (CDR2) are obtained from the germline V gene. From the cysteine through the phenylalanine, the CDR3 covers 13 amino acids. Just the 39-base CDR3 DNA is kept, in frame starting at base 1. The library relied on the immunoSEQ multiplex PCR assay. For the multiplex PCR, a mixture combining 60 forward primers for TCR Vbeta segments and 13 reverse primers for TCR Jbeta segments was used. The CDR3 region of rearranged TCR beta genes was amplified from genomic DNA by a multiplex PCR assay. Amplified TCR beta libraries were sequenced as 87-base-pair reads on the Illumina HiSeq System. The paper's processing steps were these. A later analysis counted approximately 76 million unique TCR beta chains across the 550 to 750 repertoires, and some 11 million of these chains were shared by at least two donors. Raw reads were error-corrected and collapsed into unique sequences by a nearest-neighbor algorithm in which closely related sequences were merged to remove PCR and sequencing errors. CDR3 sequences were aligned to IMGT reference sequences to assign V, D and J gene segments. For a sequence to be retained, at least a six-nucleotide match to both a V gene segment and a J gene segment was required. A rearrangement counted as productive if the CDR3 had no stop codons and remained in frame with V and J, and every other rearrangement counted as non-productive. Following IMGT convention, CDR3 was defined as the stretch from the second conserved V-encoded cysteine up to the conserved J-encoded phenylalanine. In an earlier analysis of more than 550 of the donors, sequences lacking an unambiguous match to a single V gene segment were excluded. An earlier analysis of approximately 590 of the donors classified V segments as functional when productive rearrangements were above 56.7% and as segregating when the standard deviation between donors was above 5%. To diagnose cytomegalovirus status from the catalog of TCR beta chain sequences, a statistical classification framework was built. A later analysis assigned V and J genes by comparing TCR nucleotide sequences with IMGT/GENE-DB human TR gene sequences. A later analysis assigned CDR3 sequences and most-parsimonious VDJ recombination scenarios with the TCRdist pipeline. In a later analysis, each TCR beta chain was defined by its CDR3 amino acid sequence together with its V-gene family, and reads without a unique V-gene family were excluded. As a way to deal with suspected cross-contamination and a sequencing artifact, a later analysis dropped 450 to 600 nucleotide sequences that were highly shared and had low generation probability. In a later analysis, a clonal expansion index was calculated for each public chain from normalized within-repertoire ranks of inferred template counts. In a later analysis, generation probabilities were computed using a VDJ recombination model fitted to out-of-frame rearrangements, and the results were checked against IGoR. In a later analysis, TCR-TCR, TCR-HLA and TCR-CMV co-occurrence was scored with hypergeometric tests, and a repertoire-size bias correction was applied to TCR pairs. To estimate false discovery rates, a later analysis permuted the HLA or CMV assignments 20 times. In a later analysis, co-occurring TCRs were grouped with DBSCAN, and TCRdist sequence similarity was added when clustering was performed within HLA-allele-positive subsets. Co-occurrence clustering excluded repertoires with fewer than 30,000 or more than 120,000 public chains, plus five with anomalous nucleotide sharing. Drawn from immuneACCESS, this table holds only the in-frame rearrangements with V and J called that TCRdb kept. Clones are partly lost; checked studies trace under half to an unresolved V gene and leave the rest unexplained. V, J and clone size are those of that table, while D and trimming were read from the DNA. Present in this sample are 150,000 to 200,000 clones, around 77% of which were seen just once. The ten largest clones capture roughly 1.7% of the sample.

Sample: PBMCs. The chain is made from TRBV28 and TRBJ1-6; the central 7 bases match TRBD1. The TCR comes from a woman in her 30s in good health and CMV-seronegative. Here the CDR3 is given as CASRDREVSPLHF. The nucleotide sequence is given as TGTGCCAGCCGCGACAGGGAGGTTTCACCCCTCCACTTT. Where the CDR3 stops, the reference TRBV28 and TRBJ1-6 genes take over; the full variable domain is DVKVTQSSRYLVKRTGEKVFLECVQDMDHENMFWYRQDPGLGLRLIYFSYDVKMKEKGDIPEGYSVSREKKERFSLILESASTNQTSMYLCASRDREVSPLHFGNGTRLTVT.